The sequence of this TCR beta chain was determined in a study of T-cell reconstitution after alpha-beta-depleted transplantation in children. Overall study results and limits: Reportedly, only several hundred clones from non-depleted graft cells drove alpha-beta T-cell counts at about two months.

This clonotype has a handful of counts. Its specificity is unknown. A TCRbeta library incorporating unique molecular identifiers was prepared. TCRdb called the PCR reads again in MiXCR, with one record for every CDR3 protein. The repertoire consists of about 200,000 distinct CDR3 sequences, with approximately 17% occurring once and the leading ten covering about 41%. The CDR3 spans 14 residues. V was pared by 5 bases and J by 5 bases, with 6 bases of the junction left unmatched. J is TRBJ2-7 and V is TRBV12-3 or TRBV12-4; TRBD1 aligns across 10 bases. The sample consisted of PBMCs, mostly from graft donor cells, taken 360 days after TCRalphabeta/CD19-depleted stem cell transplant. The receptor was derived from a male patient under 10 years old who had a stem cell transplant for acute lymphoblastic leukemia, so the T cells may come from the graft donor. In nucleotides, the CDR3 is TGTGCCAGCAGTCGGGGACAGGGGACGGACGAGCAGTACTTC. Residues: CASSRGQGTDEQYF.